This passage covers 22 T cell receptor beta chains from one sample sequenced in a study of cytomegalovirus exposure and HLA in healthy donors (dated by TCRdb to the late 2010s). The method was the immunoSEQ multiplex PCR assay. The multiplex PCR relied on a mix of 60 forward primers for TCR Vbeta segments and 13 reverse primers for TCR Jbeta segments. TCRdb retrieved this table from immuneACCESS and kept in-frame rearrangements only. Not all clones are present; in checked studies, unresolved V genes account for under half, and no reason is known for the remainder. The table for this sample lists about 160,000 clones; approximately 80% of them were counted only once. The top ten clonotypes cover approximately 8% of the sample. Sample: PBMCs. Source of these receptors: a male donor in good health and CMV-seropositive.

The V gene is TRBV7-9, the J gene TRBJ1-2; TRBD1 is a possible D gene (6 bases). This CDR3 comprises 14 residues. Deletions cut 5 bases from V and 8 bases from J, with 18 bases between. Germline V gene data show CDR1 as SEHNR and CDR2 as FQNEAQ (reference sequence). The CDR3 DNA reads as TGTGCCAGCAGCCCTGACCGGACAGAGGGCGGCTACACCTTC. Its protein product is CASSPDRTEGGYTF.

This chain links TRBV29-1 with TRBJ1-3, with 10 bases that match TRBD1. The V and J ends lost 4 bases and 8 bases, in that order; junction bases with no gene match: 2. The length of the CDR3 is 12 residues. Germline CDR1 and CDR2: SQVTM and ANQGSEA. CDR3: CSVGTGGDTIYF. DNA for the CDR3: TGCAGCGTTGGGACAGGGGGGGACACCATATATTTT.

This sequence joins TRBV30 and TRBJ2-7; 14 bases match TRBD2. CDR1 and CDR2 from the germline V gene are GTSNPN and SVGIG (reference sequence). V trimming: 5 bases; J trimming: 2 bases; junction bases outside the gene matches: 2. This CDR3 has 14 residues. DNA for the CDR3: TGTGCCTGGGGGACTAGCGGGGGTCCCTACGAGCAGTACTTC. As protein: CAWGTSGGPYEQYF.

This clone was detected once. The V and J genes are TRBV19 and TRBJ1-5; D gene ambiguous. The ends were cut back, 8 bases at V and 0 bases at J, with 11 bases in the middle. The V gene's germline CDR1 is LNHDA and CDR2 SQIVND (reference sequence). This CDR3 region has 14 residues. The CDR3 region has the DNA TGTGCCAGTCGCTTCGGCGGTAGCAATCAGCCCCAGCATTTT. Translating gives CASRFGGSNQPQHF.

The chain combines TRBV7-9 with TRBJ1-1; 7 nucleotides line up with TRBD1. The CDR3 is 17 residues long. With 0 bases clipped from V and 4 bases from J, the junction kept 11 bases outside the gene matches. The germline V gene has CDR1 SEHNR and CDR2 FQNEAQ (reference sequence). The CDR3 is CASSLAGDSQNTTEAFF. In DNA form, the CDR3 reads TGTGCCAGCAGCTTAGCGGGGGACAGTCAAAACACCACTGAAGCTTTCTTT.

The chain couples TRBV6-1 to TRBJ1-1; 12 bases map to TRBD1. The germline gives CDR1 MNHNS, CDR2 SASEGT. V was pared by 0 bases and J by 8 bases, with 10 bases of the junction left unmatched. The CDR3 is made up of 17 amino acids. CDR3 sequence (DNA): TGTGCCAGCAGTGAAGCACCGGGACAGGGGGCTTTATCGGAAGCTTTCTTT. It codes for CASSEAPGQGALSEAFF.

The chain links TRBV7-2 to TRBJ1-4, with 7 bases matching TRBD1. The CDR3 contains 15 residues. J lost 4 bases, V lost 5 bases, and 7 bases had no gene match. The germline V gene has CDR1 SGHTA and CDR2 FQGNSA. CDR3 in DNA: TGTGCCAGCAGCCCACCGGGACAGCATAATGAAAAACTGTTTTTT. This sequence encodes CASSPPGQHNEKLFF.

For the CDR3, the DNA is TGCGCCAGCAGCGGGGGACTAGCGGGGGGGGGCACAGATACGCAGTATTTT. It specifies CASSGGLAGGGTDTQYF. The V gene is TRBV5-1, the J gene TRBJ2-3, with TRBD2 matching over 16 bases. CDR3 length: 17 residues. Germline-derived CDR1 and CDR2 are SGHRS and YFSETQ. With V trimmed by 4 bases and J by 1 base, 3 bases remained unmatched. Full variable domain (rest looked up from reference TRBV5-1 and TRBJ2-3): KAGVTQTPRYLIKTRGQQVTLSCSPISGHRSVSWYQQTPGQGLQFLFEYFSETQRNKGNFPGRFSGRQFSNSRSEMNVSTLELGDSALYLCASSGGLAGGGTDTQYFGPGTRLTVL.

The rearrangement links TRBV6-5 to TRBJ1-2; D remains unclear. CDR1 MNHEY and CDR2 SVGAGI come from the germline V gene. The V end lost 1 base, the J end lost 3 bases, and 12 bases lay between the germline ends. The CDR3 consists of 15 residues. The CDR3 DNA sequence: TGTGCCAGCAGTTACTGGACGGAGGAGGACTATGGCTACACCTTC. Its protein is CASSYWTEEDYGYTF.

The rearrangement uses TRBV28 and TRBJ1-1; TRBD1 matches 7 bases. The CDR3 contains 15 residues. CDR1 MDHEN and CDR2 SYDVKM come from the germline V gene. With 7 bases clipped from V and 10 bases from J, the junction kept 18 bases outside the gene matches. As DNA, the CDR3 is TGTGCCAGCACCCTAAGGGGGCCAGGGGCGTTTCGAGCTTTCTTT. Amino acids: CASTLRGPGAFRAFF. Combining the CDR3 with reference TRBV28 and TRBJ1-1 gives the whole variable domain DVKVTQSSRYLVKRTGEKVFLECVQDMDHENMFWYRQDPGLGLRLIYFSYDVKMKEKGDIPEGYSVSREKKERFSLILESASTNQTSMYLCASTLRGPGAFRAFFGQGTRLTVV.

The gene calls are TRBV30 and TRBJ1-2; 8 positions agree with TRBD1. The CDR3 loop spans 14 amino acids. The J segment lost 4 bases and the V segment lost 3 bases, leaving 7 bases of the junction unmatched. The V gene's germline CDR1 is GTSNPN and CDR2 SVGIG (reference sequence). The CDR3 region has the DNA TGTGCCTGGAGGACGGGGACAGGATCCTATGGCTACACCTTC. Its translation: CAWRTGTGSYGYTF.

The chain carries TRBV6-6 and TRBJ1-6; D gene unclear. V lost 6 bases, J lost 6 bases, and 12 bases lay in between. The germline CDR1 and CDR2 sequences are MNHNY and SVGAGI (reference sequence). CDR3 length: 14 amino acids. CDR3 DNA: TGTGCCAGCAGACTCTACGGGGTTAATTCACCCCTCCACTTT. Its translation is CASRLYGVNSPLHF.

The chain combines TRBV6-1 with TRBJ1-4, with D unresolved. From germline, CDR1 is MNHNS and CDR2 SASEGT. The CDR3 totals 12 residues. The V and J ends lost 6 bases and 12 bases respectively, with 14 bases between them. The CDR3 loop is CASSYPIGELFF. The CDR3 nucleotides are TGTGCCAGCAGCTACCCGATTGGTGAACTGTTTTTT.

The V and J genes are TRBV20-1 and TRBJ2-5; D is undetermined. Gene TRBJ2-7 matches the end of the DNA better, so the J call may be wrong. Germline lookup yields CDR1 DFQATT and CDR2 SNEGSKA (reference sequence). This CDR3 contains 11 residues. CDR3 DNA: TGCAGTGCTAGCGATTCCTACGAGCAGTACTTC. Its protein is CSASDSYEQYF.

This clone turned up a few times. The CDR3 region has the DNA TGCAGCGTTGAAGGCGGGGTCGGAACCTACGAGCAGTACTTC. It specifies CSVEGGVGTYEQYF. V is TRBV29-1 and J is TRBJ2-7; a possible D gene is TRBD2 (6 bases). V was trimmed by 1 base and J by 2 bases, leaving 12 bases between them. Germline-derived CDR1 and CDR2 are SQVTM and ANQGSEA. The CDR3 totals 14 residues.

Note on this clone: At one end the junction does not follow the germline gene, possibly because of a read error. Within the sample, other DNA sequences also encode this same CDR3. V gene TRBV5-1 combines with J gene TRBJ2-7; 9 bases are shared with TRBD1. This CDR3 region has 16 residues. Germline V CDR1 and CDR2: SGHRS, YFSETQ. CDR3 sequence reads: CASSLDGTGHPYEQYF. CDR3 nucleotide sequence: TGCGCCAGCAGTTTGGACGGGACAGGGCATCCCTACGAGCAGTACTTC.

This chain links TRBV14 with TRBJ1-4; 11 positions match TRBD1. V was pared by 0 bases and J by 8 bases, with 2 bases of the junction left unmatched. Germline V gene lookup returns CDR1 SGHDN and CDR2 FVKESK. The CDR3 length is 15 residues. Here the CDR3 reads CASSQEGQGGEKLFF. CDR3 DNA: TGTGCCAGCAGCCAAGAGGGACAGGGGGGGGAAAAACTGTTTTTT. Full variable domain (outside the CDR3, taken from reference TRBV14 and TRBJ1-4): EAGVTQFPSHSVIEKGQTVTLRCDPISGHDNLYWYRRVMGKEIKFLLHFVKESKQDESGMPNNRFLAERTGGTYSTLKVQPAELEDSGVYFCASSQEGQGGEKLFFGSGTQLSVL.

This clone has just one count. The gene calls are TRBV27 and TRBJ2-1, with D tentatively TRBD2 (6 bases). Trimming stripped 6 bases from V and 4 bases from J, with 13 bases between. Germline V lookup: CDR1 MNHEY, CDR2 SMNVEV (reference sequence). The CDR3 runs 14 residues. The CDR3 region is CASRGRTYYNEQFF. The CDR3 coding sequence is TGTGCCAGCAGGGGGAGGACGTATTACAATGAGCAGTTCTTC.

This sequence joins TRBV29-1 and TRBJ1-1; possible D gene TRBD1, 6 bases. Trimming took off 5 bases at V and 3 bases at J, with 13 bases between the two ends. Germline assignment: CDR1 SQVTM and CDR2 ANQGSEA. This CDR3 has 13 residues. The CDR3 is CSVQQGWDTEAFF. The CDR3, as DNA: TGCAGCGTTCAACAGGGATGGGACACTGAAGCTTTCTTT.

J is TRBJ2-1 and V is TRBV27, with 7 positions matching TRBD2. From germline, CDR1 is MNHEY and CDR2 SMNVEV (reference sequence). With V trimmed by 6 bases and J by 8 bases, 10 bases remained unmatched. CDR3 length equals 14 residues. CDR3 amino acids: CASSRDYRRDEQFF. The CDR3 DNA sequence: TGTGCCAGCAGCCGGGACTATCGGCGGGATGAGCAGTTCTTC.

The CDR3: CASSFRTGLRTAFF. The CDR3 DNA sequence: TGTGCCAGTAGTTTTCGGACAGGGTTGAGGACCGCTTTCTTT. The chain joins TRBV19 to TRBJ1-1, with TRBD1 matching over 8 bases. CDR1 and CDR2 from the germline V gene are LNHDA and SQIVND (reference sequence). The V segment lost 5 bases and the J segment 11 bases; nucleotides outside the gene matches: 13. This CDR3 contains 14 residues.

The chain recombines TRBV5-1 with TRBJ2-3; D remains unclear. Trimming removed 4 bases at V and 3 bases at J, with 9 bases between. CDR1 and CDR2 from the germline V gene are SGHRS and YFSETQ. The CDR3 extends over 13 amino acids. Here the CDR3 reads CASSREVTDTQYF. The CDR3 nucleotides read TGCGCCAGCAGCCGAGAGGTGACAGATACGCAGTATTTT.